The source of this T cell receptor (beta chain) is a study of beta chain features in type 1 diabetes. Expressed TCRB transcripts got sequenced, as all isolated RNA was reverse transcribed. Generated by immunoSEQ multiplex PCR, the TCRdb table keeps only in-frame clones and is missing some. Of about 150,000 clones in the sample, around 10% were seen once. The germline V and J ends were trimmed by 1 base and 2 bases, with 12 bases remaining between them. CDR3 length: 16 amino acids. CDR1 is SGHRS and CDR2 is YFSETQ in the germline V gene. This clone showed up just a few times. The sequenced sample consisted of central memory CD4+ T cells from blood. The chain recombines TRBV5-1 with TRBJ2-2, with TRBD1 as a possible D gene (6 bases). The receptor was isolated from a young man in good health. The CDR3 region has the DNA TGCGCCAGCAGCTTGATTATGACAGGAAACACCGGGGAGCTGTTTTTT. Protein product: CASSLIMTGNTGELFF.